A selection of T cell receptor beta chains follows, all from one sample in a study of molecular identifiers for immune sequencing clone quantification. TCRdb ran MiXCR on the PCR reads and lists one entry per CDR3 protein. The sample carries about 640,000 distinct CDR3 sequences, just under 20% recorded once. Sequencing was done on a sample of naive CD8+ T cells from blood, with Jurkat cell RNA spiked in. The receptors were sampled from a human donor in good health. Some libraries in this study had Jurkat cell RNA spiked in. The CDR3 runs from the conserved cysteine through the conserved F or W.

V gene: TRBV6-2/TRBV6-3; CDR3 protein: CASSPHGGSTDTQHF
V gene: TRBV2; CDR3 protein: CASSGRLAGESTDTQYF
V gene: TRBV7-9; CDR3 protein: CASSLVVNENIQYF
V gene: TRBV7-6; CDR3 protein: CASSPLAGSETQYF
V gene: TRBV12-3/TRBV12-4; CDR3 protein: CASSLGTENNQPQHF
V gene: TRBV11-2; CDR3 protein: CASAAGRGTDNEQFF
V gene: TRBV4-1; CDR3 protein: CASSQGGGVDEQYF
V gene: TRBV7-2; CDR3 protein: CASSSRDFASYEQYF
V gene: TRBV11-2; CDR3 protein: CASSLLAPEQFF
V gene: TRBV4-1; CDR3 protein: CASSQDPPADYGYTF
V gene: TRBV6-7; CDR3 protein: CASSLNGWSYEQYF
V gene: TRBV5-1; CDR3 protein: CASSLVGGNSPLHF